Below, 10 T cell receptor beta chains from the same sample are listed, as sequenced in a study of blood T cell repertoires in COVID-19. Profiled with immunoSEQ multiplex PCR; TCRdb holds only in-frame clones, not every one. The sample includes 200,000 to 300,000 clones, about four fifths of them seen just once. The sequenced material came from peripheral blood. The receptor set was obtained from a woman older than 75 with acute or convalescent COVID-19.

This chain links TRBV18 with TRBJ1-1; D might be TRBD1 (6 bases). This CDR3 has 14 residues. Between the trimmed V and J ends, which lost 1 base and 3 bases, there was a span of 9 bases. Germline assignment: CDR1 KGHSH and CDR2 LQKENI. CDR3 sequence: CASSPRAGDTEAFF. DNA for the CDR3: TGTGCCAGCTCACCACGGGCAGGGGACACTGAAGCTTTCTTT.

CDR3 region: CASSFGLDGPGNTIYF. The CDR3 DNA follows: TGTGCCAGCAGCTTTGGGCTTGACGGCCCTGGAAACACCATATATTTT. This chain uses TRBV7-9 with TRBJ1-3, with no clear D. The CDR3 is 16 residues long. Trimming cost V 3 bases and J 2 bases, with 14 bases left between them. In germline, CDR1 is SEHNR, CDR2 FQNEAQ (reference sequence).

The rearrangement uses TRBV2 and TRBJ2-1, with 8 bases that match TRBD1. V gave up 2 bases and J gave up 0 bases; unmatched junction bases: 6. There are 17 residues in the CDR3. Germline V lookup: CDR1 SNHLY, CDR2 FYNNEI. This CDR3 reads CASSEKGDRSSYNEQFF. CDR3 nucleotides: TGTGCCAGCAGTGAAAAGGGGGACAGGAGCTCCTACAATGAGCAGTTCTTC.

This CDR3 is CASSLTGGERAFF. The CDR3 DNA reads TGTGCCAGCAGCTTGACAGGGGGAGAGCGAGCTTTCTTT. The V and J genes are TRBV5-4 and TRBJ1-1, with TRBD1 matching 8 bases. This CDR3 region has 13 residues. V gave up 1 base and J gave up 10 bases; unmatched junction bases: 6. Germline CDR1 reads SGHNT; CDR2 reads YYREEE (reference sequence).

This chain uses TRBV29-1 with TRBJ1-2; D not resolved. This CDR3 contains 9 residues. The V end was cut by 8 bases, the J end by 5 bases, with 6 bases between. Germline V gene data show CDR1 as SQVTM and CDR2 as ANQGSEA. CDR3 sequence: CSPSYGYTF. CDR3 in DNA: TGCAGCCCCTCGTATGGCTACACCTTC.

The table lists this clone with a count of one. J is TRBJ2-3 and V is TRBV3-1 (or the pseudogene TRBV3-2); 13 nucleotides match TRBD2. Germline loops: CDR1 LGHDT, CDR2 YNNKEL (reference sequence). The V segment lost 3 bases and the J segment 4 bases; nucleotides outside the gene matches: 4. This CDR3 is 16 amino acids long. Here the CDR3 DNA reads TGTGCCAGCAGCCATTTACTAGCGGGGGGGGCAGATACGCAGTATTTT. Its protein is CASSHLLAGGADTQYF.

CDR3 region: CASSSREWTDTQYF. In nucleotides, the CDR3 is TGTGCCAGCAGCTCCCGGGAATGGACAGATACGCAGTATTTT. V and J are TRBV7-3 and TRBJ2-3; D might be TRBD2 (5 bases). V lost 4 bases, J lost 3 bases, and 11 bases lay in between. CDR1 is SGHTA, CDR2 FQGTGA, per germline. The CDR3 runs 14 residues.

This chain uses TRBV15 with TRBJ1-1; the D is unclear. In germline, CDR1 is LNHNV, CDR2 YYDKDF (reference sequence). The CDR3 totals 15 residues. Trimming removed 1 base at V and 0 bases at J, with 9 bases between. The CDR3 loop reads CATSRGAGLNTEAFF. Here the CDR3 DNA reads TGTGCCACCAGCAGAGGGGCAGGATTGAACACTGAAGCTTTCTTT.

CDR3 protein: CASSLALGGFSYEQYF. The CDR3 bases are TGTGCCAGCAGCTTGGCGCTAGGTGGGTTCTCCTACGAGCAGTACTTC. The chain has TRBV5-4 and TRBJ2-7; D is ambiguous. V was trimmed by 0 bases and J by 0 bases, leaving 13 bases between them. The CDR3 is made up of 16 amino acids. CDR1 and CDR2 (germline): SGHNT, YYREEE (reference sequence).

The V gene is TRBV27, the J gene TRBJ1-6, with a weak D call TRBD1 (5 bases). The CDR3 runs 15 residues. Trimming pared 7 bases from V and 6 bases from J, leaving 16 bases between. Germline assignment: CDR1 MNHEY and CDR2 SMNVEV (reference sequence). CDR3 sequence reads: CASKIGAGGNSPLHF. In nucleotides, the CDR3 is TGTGCCAGCAAAATAGGGGCCGGGGGTAATTCACCCCTCCACTTT.